This T cell receptor beta chain was profiled in a study of CD8 T cells in ankylosing spondylitis. Overall study findings and caveats: Ankylosing spondylitis blood seemed to carry a telltale TCR beta motif made of under ten highly homologous variants. It was reported that disease-linked clones were significantly enriched in matched ankylosing spondylitis synovial fluid.

The CDR3 sequence is 13 residues long. Trimming stripped 6 bases from V and 5 bases from J, with 13 bases between. Germline V gives CDR1 MGHDK, CDR2 SYGVNS. One entry per CDR3 protein, called by TCRdb with MiXCR from the 5' RACE reads. The data hold around 180,000 distinct CDR3 sequences, with roughly 18% observed a single time. This clonotype appeared a few times. What it binds is not known. This chain joins TRBV25-1 and TRBJ2-5; TRBD2 is a possible D gene (6 bases). The sequenced sample was blood, either unsorted or a sorted T cell fraction (not recorded which). This receptor was taken from a male donor under 35 with ankylosing spondylitis or in good health (not recorded which). This CDR3 reads CASRGTAGETQYF. The CDR3 DNA reads as TGTGCCAGCAGGGGGACTGCGGGGGAGACCCAGTACTTC.